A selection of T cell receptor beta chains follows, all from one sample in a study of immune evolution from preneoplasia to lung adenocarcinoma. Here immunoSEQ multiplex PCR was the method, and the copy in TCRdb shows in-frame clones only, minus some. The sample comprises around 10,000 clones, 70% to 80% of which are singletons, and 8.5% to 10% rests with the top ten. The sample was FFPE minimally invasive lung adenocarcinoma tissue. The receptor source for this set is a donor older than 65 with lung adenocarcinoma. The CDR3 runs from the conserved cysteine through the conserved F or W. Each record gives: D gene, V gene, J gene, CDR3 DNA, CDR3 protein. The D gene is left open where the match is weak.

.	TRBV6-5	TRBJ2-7	TGTGCCAGCAGACAGGGATGGAGGCCCCCTGGGGAGCAGTACTTC	CASRQGWRPPGEQYF
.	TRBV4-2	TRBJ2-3	TGTGCCAGCAGCCAAGGGAGCCCAGAGAGCACAGATACGCAGTATTTT	CASSQGSPESTDTQYF
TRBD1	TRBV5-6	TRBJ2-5	TGTGCCAGCAACAGGGGGCGGGGCCAAGAGACCCAGTACTTC	CASNRGRGQETQYF
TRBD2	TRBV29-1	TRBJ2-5	TGCAGCGTTGACATAGCGGGAGGGGGGGAGACCCAGTACTTC	CSVDIAGGGETQYF
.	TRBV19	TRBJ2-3	TGTGCCAGTACAACCGCAGGGGGGGGAGCAGATACGCAGTATTTT	CASTTAGGGADTQYF
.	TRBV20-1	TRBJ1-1	TGCAGTGCCCCACACCTTTATGAAGCTTTCTTT	CSAPHLYEAFF
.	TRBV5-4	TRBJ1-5	TGTGCCAGCAGCTTTTACGAACTGCCTAATCAGCCCCAGCATTTT	CASSFYELPNQPQHF
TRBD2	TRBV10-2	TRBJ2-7	TGCGCCAGCAGTGTGGCGGGGGGCGAGCAGTACTTC	CASSVAGGEQYF
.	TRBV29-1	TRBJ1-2	TGCAGCGTGCTTTACGGCCCTGGTGGCTACATCTTC	CSVLYGPGGYIF
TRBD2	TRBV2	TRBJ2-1	TGTGCCAGCGGGGGACTAGCGGGAGTGGGGAATGAGCAGTTCTTC	CASGGLAGVGNEQFF
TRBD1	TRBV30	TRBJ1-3	TGTGCCGGAACAGGGGACTCTGGAAACACCATATATTTT	CAGTGDSGNTIYF
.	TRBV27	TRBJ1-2	TGTGCCAGCAGTTTAGGTGCAGGGGAAACCTATGGCTACACCTTC	CASSLGAGETYGYTF
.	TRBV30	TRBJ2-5	TGTGCCTGGAGGGGACACCAAGAGACCCAGTACTTC	CAWRGHQETQYF
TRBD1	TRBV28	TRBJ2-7	TGTGCCAGCAGTTTAATGGGGACAGGGTTGAAGGAGCAGTACTTC	CASSLMGTGLKEQYF
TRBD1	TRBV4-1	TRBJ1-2	TGCGCCAGCAGCCAAGGTTGGACAGGGGATGACTATGGCTACACCTTC	CASSQGWTGDDYGYTF
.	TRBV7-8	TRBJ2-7	TGTGCCAGCAGCCGAGGGTTGGACAAGCAGTACTTC	CASSRGLDKQYF
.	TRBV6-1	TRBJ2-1	TGTGCCAGCAGTGTTCGCAGCGGGTCCTACAATGAGCAGTTCTTC	CASSVRSGSYNEQFF
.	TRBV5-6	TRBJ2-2	TGTGCCAGCAGCCAAGGAGGGGCTCCCGGACCCGGGGAGCTGTTTTTT	CASSQGGAPGPGELFF
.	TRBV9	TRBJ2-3	TGTGCCAGCAGTAGGGACACCCGAGGGGATACGCAGTATTTT	CASSRDTRGDTQYF
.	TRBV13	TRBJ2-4	TGTGCCAGCAGCTTAGCGGGGAACATTCAGTACTTC	CASSLAGNIQYF
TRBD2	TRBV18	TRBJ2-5	TGTGCCAGCTCACCGACTAGCGGGAGGGCCCAGGCAGATGAGACCCAGTACTTC	CASSPTSGRAQADETQYF
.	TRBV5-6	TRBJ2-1	TGTGCCAGCAGCTTGGGCTTAGGGAATGAGCAGTTCTTC	CASSLGLGNEQFF
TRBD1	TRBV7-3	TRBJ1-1	TGTGCCAGCAGCGTGACAGGGACCACTGAAGCTTTCTTT	CASSVTGTTEAFF
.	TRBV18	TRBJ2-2	TGTGCCAGCTCACGACTGGGCGGACCGAACACCGGGGAGCTGTTTTTT	CASSRLGGPNTGELFF
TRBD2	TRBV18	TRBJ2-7	TGTGCCAGCTCACCTCTAATAGCGGGAGGAAGCTACGAGCAGTACTTC	CASSPLIAGGSYEQYF
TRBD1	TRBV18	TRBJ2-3	TGTGCCAGCTCACCATGGACAGGCACCTTTCTCACAGATACGCAGTATTTT	CASSPWTGTFLTDTQYF
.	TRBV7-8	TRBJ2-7	TGTGCCAGCAGTGTTTTAGGGATGAGCTCCTACGAGCAGTACTTC	CASSVLGMSSYEQYF
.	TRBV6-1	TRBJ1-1	TGTGCCAGCAAGAGAGAGGCGAACACTGAAGCTTTCTTT	CASKREANTEAFF